This entry lists 3 T cell receptor beta chains sequenced from one sample in a study of blood T cell repertoires in COVID-19. The protocol was immunoSEQ multiplex PCR, while the TCRdb copy is restricted to in-frame clones and leaves out a portion. The sample holds 270,000 or so clones, approximately 92% seen once. The sequenced sample consisted of peripheral blood. Receptors originate from a woman aged 40 to 50 who had recovered from COVID-19.

This clone occurred once. The V call is TRBV19, the J call TRBJ2-3; TRBD2 is a possible D gene (6 bases). The V gene lost 6 bases and the J gene lost 2 bases, with 21 bases spanning the gap. Germline CDR1 reads LNHDA; CDR2 reads SQIVND (reference sequence). The CDR3 length is 17 residues. The DNA of the CDR3 is TGTGCCAGTAGCTACGGGACTCGGAGAGCTAACACAGATACGCAGTATTTT. Its translation: CASSYGTRRANTDTQYF.

DNA of the CDR3: TGCGCCAGCAGCTTCGGGGTCGGAGAGACCCAGTACTTC. Its protein product is CASSFGVGETQYF. The V and J genes are TRBV5-1 and TRBJ2-5; a possible D gene is TRBD2 (5 bases). Trimming took off 2 bases at V and 4 bases at J, with 9 bases between the two ends. The CDR3 is 13 residues long. The germline gives CDR1 SGHRS, CDR2 YFSETQ.

This chain uses TRBV20-1 with TRBJ2-1, with D tentatively TRBD2 (6 bases). The germline gives CDR1 DFQATT, CDR2 SNEGSKA (reference sequence). The CDR3 runs 13 residues. Trimming stripped 3 bases from V and 3 bases from J, with 9 bases between. This chain's CDR3 is CSASSSVYNEQFF. CDR3 coding DNA: TGCAGTGCTAGTTCTAGCGTCTACAATGAGCAGTTCTTC.